These T cell receptor beta chains were read from a single sample in a study of shared clonotypes between healthy human individuals. Here immunoSEQ multiplex PCR was the method, and the copy in TCRdb shows in-frame clones only, minus some. The table includes about 1.5 million clones, roughly 98% detected once. Material: naive CD4+ T cells sorted from blood. The receptors shown here come from a young man in good health. Each CDR3 is given with its conserved first and last residue. D genes are given only for firm matches. Some rows have no size entry. The others give once, few or many, or a class for an expanded clone.

CDR3 length: 14
D gene: TRBD2
clone size: -
J gene: TRBJ2-4
V gene: TRBV29-1
CDR3 protein: CSVVTFREGNIQYF
CDR3 DNA: TGCAGCGTGGTAACTTTCAGGGAGGGAAACATTCAGTACTTC

CDR3 length: 14
D gene: -
clone size: -
J gene: TRBJ2-5
V gene: TRBV11-2
CDR3 protein: CASSPSWRVETQYF
CDR3 DNA: TGTGCCAGCAGCCCCTCCTGGAGGGTAGAGACCCAGTACTTC

CDR3 length: 14
D gene: -
clone size: -
J gene: TRBJ1-2
V gene: TRBV7-6
CDR3 protein: CASSPTTGNYGYTF
CDR3 DNA: TGTGCCAGCAGCCCAACTACAGGGAACTATGGCTACACCTTC

CDR3 length: 17
D gene: TRBD2
clone size: -
J gene: TRBJ2-2
V gene: TRBV29-1
CDR3 protein: CSVAGLAGGRGTGELFF
CDR3 DNA: TGCAGCGTTGCTGGACTAGCGGGAGGGAGGGGAACCGGGGAGCTGTTTTTT

CDR3 length: 17
D gene: -
clone size: -
J gene: TRBJ2-1
V gene: TRBV19
CDR3 protein: CASSILGGARSYNEQFF
CDR3 DNA: TGTGCCAGTAGTATCCTCGGAGGGGCTCGCTCCTACAATGAGCAGTTCTTC

CDR3 length: 12
D gene: -
clone size: -
J gene: TRBJ2-7
V gene: TRBV6-1
CDR3 protein: CASSEASYEQYF
CDR3 DNA: TGTGCCAGCAGTGAAGCTTCCTACGAGCAGTACTTC

CDR3 length: 12
D gene: -
clone size: -
J gene: TRBJ1-3
V gene: TRBV11-2
CDR3 protein: CASSLVGNTIYF
CDR3 DNA: TGTGCCAGCAGCTTGGTTGGAAACACCATATATTTT

CDR3 length: 17
D gene: TRBD1
clone size: -
J gene: TRBJ1-2
V gene: TRBV6-1
CDR3 protein: CASSEATTGSTNYGYTF
CDR3 DNA: TGTGCCAGCAGTGAAGCAACGACAGGGAGTACAAACTATGGCTACACCTTC

CDR3 length: 15
D gene: -
clone size: -
J gene: TRBJ1-4
V gene: TRBV19
CDR3 protein: CASSISNRPAEKLFF
CDR3 DNA: TGTGCCAGTAGTATCTCGAACCGACCGGCTGAAAAACTGTTTTTT

CDR3 length: 15
D gene: -
clone size: -
J gene: TRBJ2-2
V gene: TRBV7-2
CDR3 protein: CASSLSLLEVGELFF
CDR3 DNA: TGTGCCAGCAGCTTATCCCTATTAGAGGTCGGGGAGCTGTTTTTT

CDR3 length: 13
D gene: -
clone size: -
J gene: TRBJ1-1
V gene: TRBV18
CDR3 protein: CASSLKPNTEAFF
CDR3 DNA: TGTGCCAGCTCACTGAAACCTAACACTGAAGCTTTCTTT

CDR3 length: 13
D gene: -
clone size: once
J gene: TRBJ1-3
V gene: TRBV5-1
CDR3 protein: CASSLRGGNTIYF
CDR3 DNA: TGCGCCAGCAGCTTACGGGGCGGAAACACCATATATTTT

CDR3 length: 14
D gene: -
clone size: -
J gene: TRBJ1-2
V gene: TRBV27
CDR3 protein: CASSRVRDGYGYTF
CDR3 DNA: TGTGCCAGCAGTAGGGTGAGGGACGGATATGGCTACACCTTC

CDR3 length: 13
D gene: -
clone size: -
J gene: TRBJ2-2
V gene: TRBV27
CDR3 protein: CAIGHSNTGELFF
CDR3 DNA: TGTGCCATTGGACATTCGAACACCGGGGAGCTGTTTTTT

CDR3 length: 15
D gene: TRBD1
clone size: -
J gene: TRBJ2-2
V gene: TRBV2
CDR3 protein: CASSGRTGLAGELFF
CDR3 DNA: TGTGCCAGCAGTGGGAGGACAGGGTTAGCCGGGGAGCTGTTTTTT

CDR3 length: 18
D gene: TRBD2
clone size: -
J gene: TRBJ2-1
V gene: TRBV5-1
CDR3 protein: CASSFGPSSGLAYNEQFF
CDR3 DNA: TGCGCCAGCAGCTTTGGACCGTCCTCGGGACTAGCCTACAATGAGCAGTTCTTC

CDR3 length: 17
D gene: TRBD1
clone size: -
J gene: TRBJ2-2
V gene: TRBV5-6
CDR3 protein: CASSLEDRVFSTGELFF
CDR3 DNA: TGTGCCAGCAGCTTGGAGGACAGGGTCTTTTCGACCGGGGAGCTGTTTTTT

CDR3 length: 13
D gene: -
clone size: -
J gene: TRBJ2-7
V gene: TRBV5-6
CDR3 protein: CASSLGQGGEQYF
CDR3 DNA: TGTGCCAGCAGCTTGGGACAGGGAGGCGAGCAGTACTTC

CDR3 length: 18
D gene: -
clone size: -
J gene: TRBJ1-1
V gene: TRBV7-9
CDR3 protein: CASSLPRGHGHLSTEAFF
CDR3 DNA: TGTGCCAGCAGCTTACCCAGGGGTCACGGGCATTTAAGCACTGAAGCTTTCTTT

CDR3 length: 14
D gene: -
clone size: -
J gene: TRBJ1-1
V gene: TRBV5-6
CDR3 protein: CASSPSGAYTEAFF
CDR3 DNA: TGTGCCAGCAGCCCGTCCGGGGCATATACTGAAGCTTTCTTT

CDR3 length: 12
D gene: -
clone size: -
J gene: TRBJ1-1
V gene: TRBV9
CDR3 protein: CASSPQGRAAFF
CDR3 DNA: TGTGCCAGCAGCCCACAGGGCAGGGCAGCTTTCTTT

CDR3 length: 15
D gene: TRBD1
clone size: -
J gene: TRBJ2-2
V gene: TRBV7-8
CDR3 protein: CASSYRDRAAGELFF
CDR3 DNA: TGTGCCAGCAGCTACCGGGACAGGGCGGCCGGGGAGCTGTTTTTT

CDR3 length: 13
D gene: -
clone size: -
J gene: TRBJ2-7
V gene: TRBV2
CDR3 protein: CASSIGAVGEQYF
CDR3 DNA: TGTGCCAGCAGTATCGGGGCCGTTGGCGAGCAGTACTTC

CDR3 length: 14
D gene: -
clone size: -
J gene: TRBJ2-2
V gene: TRBV18
CDR3 protein: CASSGDRRTGELFF
CDR3 DNA: TGTGCCAGCTCAGGTGACAGGCGCACCGGGGAGCTGTTTTTT

CDR3 length: 15
D gene: TRBD2
clone size: -
J gene: TRBJ2-7
V gene: TRBV28
CDR3 protein: CASSGQASGLYEQYF
CDR3 DNA: TGTGCCAGCAGCGGCCAGGCTAGCGGTTTGTACGAGCAGTACTTC

CDR3 length: 15
D gene: -
clone size: many
J gene: TRBJ1-3
V gene: TRBV6-5
CDR3 protein: CASRPGMNSGNTIYF
CDR3 DNA: TGTGCCAGCCGGCCGGGGATGAACTCTGGAAACACCATATATTTT

CDR3 length: 16
D gene: TRBD2
clone size: once
J gene: TRBJ2-1
V gene: TRBV28
CDR3 protein: CASSRSGTSVYNEQFF
CDR3 DNA: TGTGCCAGCAGTCGATCCGGGACTAGCGTCTACAATGAGCAGTTCTTC

CDR3 length: 15
D gene: -
clone size: -
J gene: TRBJ2-7
V gene: TRBV4-1
CDR3 protein: CASSQAGLSTYEQYF
CDR3 DNA: TGCGCCAGCAGCCAAGCCGGACTATCCACCTACGAGCAGTACTTC

CDR3 length: 16
D gene: -
clone size: -
J gene: TRBJ1-5
V gene: TRBV5-3
CDR3 protein: CARSPGTNYSNQPQHF
CDR3 DNA: TGTGCCAGAAGCCCCGGGACAAATTATAGCAATCAGCCCCAGCATTTT

CDR3 length: 17
D gene: -
clone size: -
J gene: TRBJ2-7
V gene: TRBV2
CDR3 protein: CASSVPSWGPTSYEQYF
CDR3 DNA: TGTGCCAGCAGTGTTCCGTCGTGGGGCCCCACCTCCTACGAGCAGTACTTC

CDR3 length: 16
D gene: TRBD2
clone size: -
J gene: TRBJ2-1
V gene: TRBV28
CDR3 protein: CASSTLAGGNYNEQFF
CDR3 DNA: TGTGCCAGCAGCACCCTGGCGGGAGGAAATTACAATGAGCAGTTCTTC

CDR3 length: 16
D gene: TRBD1
clone size: -
J gene: TRBJ1-2
V gene: TRBV7-9
CDR3 protein: CASSFPLRDRANGYTF
CDR3 DNA: TGTGCCAGCAGCTTCCCCCTTAGGGACAGGGCTAATGGCTACACCTTC

CDR3 length: 14
D gene: -
clone size: -
J gene: TRBJ1-5
V gene: TRBV5-7
CDR3 protein: CASLAGRLNQPQHF
CDR3 DNA: TGTGCCAGCCTTGCGGGACGGCTCAATCAGCCCCAGCATTTT

CDR3 length: 15
D gene: -
clone size: -
J gene: TRBJ2-2
V gene: TRBV10-3
CDR3 protein: CAISVVPGNTGELFF
CDR3 DNA: TGTGCCATCAGTGTAGTGCCTGGGAACACCGGGGAGCTGTTTTTT

CDR3 length: 14
D gene: -
clone size: -
J gene: TRBJ2-5
V gene: TRBV5-1
CDR3 protein: CASTAYGAQETQYF
CDR3 DNA: TGCGCCAGCACCGCCTATGGGGCCCAAGAGACCCAGTACTTC

CDR3 length: 15
D gene: -
clone size: -
J gene: TRBJ2-2
V gene: TRBV5-6
CDR3 protein: CASSLLGGETGELFF
CDR3 DNA: TGTGCCAGCAGCCTCCTCGGAGGGGAAACCGGGGAGCTGTTTTTT

CDR3 length: 13
D gene: -
clone size: -
J gene: TRBJ1-1
V gene: TRBV5-1
CDR3 protein: CASSLVRGTEAFF
CDR3 DNA: TGCGCCAGCAGCTTGGTTCGGGGAACTGAAGCTTTCTTT

CDR3 length: 17
D gene: TRBD2
clone size: -
J gene: TRBJ2-3
V gene: TRBV15
CDR3 protein: CATRSGTSGRSVDTQYF
CDR3 DNA: TGTGCCACCCGAAGTGGGACTAGCGGGAGGTCCGTAGATACGCAGTATTTT

CDR3 length: 14
D gene: TRBD1
clone size: -
J gene: TRBJ1-5
V gene: TRBV30
CDR3 protein: CAWDRDSSNQPQHF
CDR3 DNA: TGTGCCTGGGACCGGGACAGCAGCAATCAGCCCCAGCATTTT